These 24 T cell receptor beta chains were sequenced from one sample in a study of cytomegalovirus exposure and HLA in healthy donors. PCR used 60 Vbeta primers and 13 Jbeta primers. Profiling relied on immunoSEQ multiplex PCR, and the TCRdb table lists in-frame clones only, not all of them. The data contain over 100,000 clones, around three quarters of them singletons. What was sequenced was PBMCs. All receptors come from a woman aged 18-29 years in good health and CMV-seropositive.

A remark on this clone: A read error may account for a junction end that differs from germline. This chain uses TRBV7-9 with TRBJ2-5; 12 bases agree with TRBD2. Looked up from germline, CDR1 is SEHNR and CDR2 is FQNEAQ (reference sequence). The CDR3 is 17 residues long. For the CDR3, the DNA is TGTTCCAGCAGCTTAGCGACGTCTAGCGGGAGGGAAGAGACCCAGTACTTC. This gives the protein CSSSLATSSGREETQYF.

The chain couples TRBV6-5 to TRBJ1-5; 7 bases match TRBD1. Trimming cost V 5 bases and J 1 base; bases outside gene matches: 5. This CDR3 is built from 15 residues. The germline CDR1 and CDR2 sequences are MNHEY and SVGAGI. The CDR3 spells CASSPDRASNQPQHF. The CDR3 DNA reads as TGTGCCAGCAGTCCCGACAGGGCGAGCAATCAGCCCCAGCATTTT.

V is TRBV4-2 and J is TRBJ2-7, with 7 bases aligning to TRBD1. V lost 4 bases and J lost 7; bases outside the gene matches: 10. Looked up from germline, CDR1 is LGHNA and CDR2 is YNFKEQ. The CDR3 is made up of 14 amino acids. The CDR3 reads CASSRKEGAREQYF. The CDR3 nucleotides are TGTGCCAGCAGCCGGAAAGAGGGGGCCAGGGAGCAGTACTTC.

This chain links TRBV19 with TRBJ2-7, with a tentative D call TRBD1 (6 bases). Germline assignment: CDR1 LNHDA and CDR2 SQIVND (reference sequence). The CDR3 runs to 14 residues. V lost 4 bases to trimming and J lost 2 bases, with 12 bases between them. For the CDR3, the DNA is TGTGCCAGTAGTACCGACAGGTCCCCCTACGAGCAGTACTTC. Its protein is CASSTDRSPYEQYF.

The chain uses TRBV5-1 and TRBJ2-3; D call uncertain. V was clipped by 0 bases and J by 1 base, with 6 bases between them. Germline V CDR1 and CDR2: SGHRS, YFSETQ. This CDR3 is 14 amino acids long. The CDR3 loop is CASSLAVGTDTQYF. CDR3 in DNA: TGCGCCAGCAGCTTGGCCGTTGGCACAGATACGCAGTATTTT.

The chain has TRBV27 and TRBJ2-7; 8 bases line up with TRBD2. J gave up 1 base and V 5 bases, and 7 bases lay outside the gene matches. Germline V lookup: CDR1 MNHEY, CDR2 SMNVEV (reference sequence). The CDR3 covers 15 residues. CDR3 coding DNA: TGTGCCAGCAGTCAAAGCGGGAGTGGTTCCTACGAGCAGTACTTC. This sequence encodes CASSQSGSGSYEQYF.

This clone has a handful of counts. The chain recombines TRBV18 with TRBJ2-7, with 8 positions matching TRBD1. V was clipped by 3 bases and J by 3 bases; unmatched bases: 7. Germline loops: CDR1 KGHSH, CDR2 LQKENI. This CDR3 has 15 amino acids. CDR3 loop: CASSPSGQGIYEQYF. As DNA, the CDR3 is TGTGCCAGCTCACCGTCCGGACAGGGAATCTACGAGCAGTACTTC.

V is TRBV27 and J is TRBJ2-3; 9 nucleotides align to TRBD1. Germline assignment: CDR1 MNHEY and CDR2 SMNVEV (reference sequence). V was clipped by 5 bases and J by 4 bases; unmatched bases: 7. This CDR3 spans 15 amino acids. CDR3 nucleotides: TGTGCCAGCAGTGACGGGACAGGGCCAGCAGATACGCAGTATTTT. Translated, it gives CASSDGTGPADTQYF.

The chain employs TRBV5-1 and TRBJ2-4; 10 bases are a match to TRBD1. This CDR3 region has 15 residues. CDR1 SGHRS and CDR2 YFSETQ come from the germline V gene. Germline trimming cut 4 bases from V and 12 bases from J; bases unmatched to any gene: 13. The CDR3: CASSPTGTGETGQYF. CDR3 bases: TGCGCCAGCAGCCCGACGGGGACAGGGGAGACTGGTCAGTACTTC.

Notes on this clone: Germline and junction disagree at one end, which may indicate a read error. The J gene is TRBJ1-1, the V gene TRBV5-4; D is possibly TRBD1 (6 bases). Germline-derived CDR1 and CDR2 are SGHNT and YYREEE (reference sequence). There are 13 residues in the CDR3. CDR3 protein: CASSFRTATKAFF. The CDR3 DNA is TGTGCCAGCAGCTTTAGGACAGCCACTAAAGCTTTCTTT.

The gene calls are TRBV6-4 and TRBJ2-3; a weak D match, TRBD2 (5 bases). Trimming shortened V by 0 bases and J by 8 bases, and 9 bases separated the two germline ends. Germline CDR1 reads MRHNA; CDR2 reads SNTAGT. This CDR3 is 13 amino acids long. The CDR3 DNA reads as TGTGCCAGCAGTGACTCTGAGGGTGGTACGCAGTATTTT. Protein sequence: CASSDSEGGTQYF.

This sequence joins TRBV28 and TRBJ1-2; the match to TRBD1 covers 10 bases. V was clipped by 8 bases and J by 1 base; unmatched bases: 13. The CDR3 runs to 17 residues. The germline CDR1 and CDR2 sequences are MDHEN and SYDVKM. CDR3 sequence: CASLSTTGGAVNYGYTF. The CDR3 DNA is TGTGCCAGCCTAAGTACGACAGGGGGCGCAGTTAACTATGGCTACACCTTC.

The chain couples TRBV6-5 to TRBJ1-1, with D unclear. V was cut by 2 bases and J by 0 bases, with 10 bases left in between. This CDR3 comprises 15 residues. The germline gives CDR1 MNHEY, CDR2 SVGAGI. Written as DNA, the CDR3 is TGTGCCAGCAGTTACGACGAGGATGTGAACACTGAAGCTTTCTTT. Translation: CASSYDEDVNTEAFF.

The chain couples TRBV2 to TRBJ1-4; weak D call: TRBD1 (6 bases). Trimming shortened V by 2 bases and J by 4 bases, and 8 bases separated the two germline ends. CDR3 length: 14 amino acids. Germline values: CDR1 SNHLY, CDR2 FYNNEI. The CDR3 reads CASSEQGSNEKLFF. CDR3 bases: TGTGCCAGCAGTGAACAGGGGAGTAATGAAAAACTGTTTTTT.

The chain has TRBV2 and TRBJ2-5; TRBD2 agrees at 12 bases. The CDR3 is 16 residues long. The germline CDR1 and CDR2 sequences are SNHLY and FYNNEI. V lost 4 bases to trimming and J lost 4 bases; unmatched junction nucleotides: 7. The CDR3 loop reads CASSGGASGRGETQYF. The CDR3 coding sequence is TGTGCCAGCAGTGGGGGGGCTAGCGGGAGGGGAGAGACCCAGTACTTC.

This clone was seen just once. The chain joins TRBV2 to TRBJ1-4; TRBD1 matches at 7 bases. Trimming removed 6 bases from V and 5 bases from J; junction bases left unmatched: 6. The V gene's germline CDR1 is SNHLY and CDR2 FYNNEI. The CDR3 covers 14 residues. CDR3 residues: CASSMGTENEKLFF. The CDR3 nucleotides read TGTGCCAGCAGCATGGGGACAGAGAATGAAAAACTGTTTTTT.

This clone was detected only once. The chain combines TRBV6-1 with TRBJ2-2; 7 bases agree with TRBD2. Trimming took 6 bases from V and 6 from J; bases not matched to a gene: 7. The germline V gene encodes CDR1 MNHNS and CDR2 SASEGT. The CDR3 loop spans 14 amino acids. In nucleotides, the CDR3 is TGTGCCAGCAGCCCCAGCGGGAAAGCCGGGGAGCTGTTTTTT. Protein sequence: CASSPSGKAGELFF.

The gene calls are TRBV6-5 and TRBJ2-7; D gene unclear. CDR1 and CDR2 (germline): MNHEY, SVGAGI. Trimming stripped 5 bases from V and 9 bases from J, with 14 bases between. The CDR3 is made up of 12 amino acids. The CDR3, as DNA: TGTGCCAGCAGTCAATCCTCGGGTGGGCAGTACTTC. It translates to CASSQSSGGQYF.

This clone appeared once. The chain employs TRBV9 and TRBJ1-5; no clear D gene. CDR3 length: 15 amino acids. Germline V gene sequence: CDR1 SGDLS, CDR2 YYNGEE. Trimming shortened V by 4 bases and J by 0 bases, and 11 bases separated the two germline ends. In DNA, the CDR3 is TGTGCCAGCAGCCCGGGAGGGAATAGCAATCAGCCCCAGCATTTT. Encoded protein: CASSPGGNSNQPQHF.

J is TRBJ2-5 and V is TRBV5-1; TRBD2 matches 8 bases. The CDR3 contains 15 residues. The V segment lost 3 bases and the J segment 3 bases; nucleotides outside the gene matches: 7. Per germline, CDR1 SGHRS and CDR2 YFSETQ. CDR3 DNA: TGCGCCAGCAGCTCCGAGGGAGCGGGAGAAGAGACCCAGTACTTC. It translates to CASSSEGAGEETQYF. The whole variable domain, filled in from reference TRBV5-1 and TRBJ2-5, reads KAGVTQTPRYLIKTRGQQVTLSCSPISGHRSVSWYQQTPGQGLQFLFEYFSETQRNKGNFPGRFSGRQFSNSRSEMNVSTLELGDSALYLCASSSEGAGEETQYFGPGTRLLVL.

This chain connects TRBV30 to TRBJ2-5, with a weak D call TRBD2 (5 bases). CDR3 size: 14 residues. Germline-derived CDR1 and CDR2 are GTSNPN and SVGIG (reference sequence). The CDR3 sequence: CAGKGRIRGETQYF. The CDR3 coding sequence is TGTGCTGGAAAGGGCCGAATCCGAGGGGAGACCCAGTACTTC.

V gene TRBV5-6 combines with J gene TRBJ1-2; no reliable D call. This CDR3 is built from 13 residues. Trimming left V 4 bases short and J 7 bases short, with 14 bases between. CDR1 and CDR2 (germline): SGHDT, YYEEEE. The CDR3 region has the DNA TGTGCCAGCAGCGTTACGGTTTCTGGTGGCTACACCTTC. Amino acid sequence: CASSVTVSGGYTF.

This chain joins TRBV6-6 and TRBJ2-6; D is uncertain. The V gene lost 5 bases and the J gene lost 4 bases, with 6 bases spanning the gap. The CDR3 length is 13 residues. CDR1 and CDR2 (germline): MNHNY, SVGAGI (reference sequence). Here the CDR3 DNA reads TGTGCCAGCAGTCCCCTGGGGGCCAACGTCCTGACTTTC. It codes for CASSPLGANVLTF.

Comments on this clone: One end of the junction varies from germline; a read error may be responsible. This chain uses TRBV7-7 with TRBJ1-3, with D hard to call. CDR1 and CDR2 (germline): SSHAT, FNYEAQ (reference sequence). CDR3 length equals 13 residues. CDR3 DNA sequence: TGTGCTAGCAGCCCAGGTGCTGGAAACACCATATATTTT. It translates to CASSPGAGNTIYF. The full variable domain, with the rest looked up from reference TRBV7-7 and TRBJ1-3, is GAGVSQSPRYKVTKRGQDVTLRCDPISSHATLYWYQQALGQGPEFLTYFNYEAQPDKSGLPSDRFSAERPEGSISTLTIQRTEQRDSAMYRCASSPGAGNTIYFGEGSWLTVV.